This T cell receptor beta chain is drawn from a study of blood T cell repertoires in COVID-19. This CDR3 has 16 amino acids. V was pared by 3 bases and J by 5 bases, with 12 bases of the junction left unmatched. The germline V gene has CDR1 SGHDT and CDR2 YYEEEE. Sequencing used immunoSEQ multiplex PCR; TCRdb keeps in-frame clones, though not all of them. Of about 90,000 clones detected, about nine tenths appear once; the ten largest clones hold 5% to 5.5%. The material sequenced was peripheral blood. The origin of this receptor is a man over 45 with acute or convalescent COVID-19. The V and J genes are TRBV5-6 and TRBJ2-5; TRBD1 matches 8 bases. Here the CDR3 reads CASSSGQVFAQETQYF. The CDR3 DNA reads as TGTGCCAGCAGCTCGGGACAGGTTTTTGCCCAGGAGACCCAGTACTTC.